This T cell receptor beta chain was identified during a study of blood T cell repertoires in COVID-19. On the study more broadly: COVID-19 samples collected from the United States, Italy and Spain covered acute and convalescent phases. Nucleic acid was either cDNA or gDNA, and it came from T cells, B-cell-depleted T cells, or PBMCs.

Clones were sequenced by immunoSEQ multiplex PCR, and TCRdb holds only the in-frame ones, with some missing. The data show approximately 230,000 clones, with more than 75% seen just once and more than 1.5% held by the top ten. There are 15 residues in the CDR3. Looked up from germline, CDR1 is SNHLY and CDR2 is FYNNEI. Between the trimmed V and J ends, which lost 2 bases and 0 bases, there was a span of 8 bases. The study counted Cohort 3 donors as recovered given two negative PCRs, clearance, or symptom resolution. The receptor was isolated from a middle-aged man who had recovered from COVID-19. Material for sequencing was PBMCs or T cells enriched from blood (not recorded which). V and J are TRBV2 and TRBJ1-3; a weak D match, TRBD1 (5 bases). CDR3 residues: CASSEQGHSGNTIYF. The CDR3 nucleotides read TGTGCCAGCAGTGAACAGGGCCACTCTGGAAACACCATATATTTT.